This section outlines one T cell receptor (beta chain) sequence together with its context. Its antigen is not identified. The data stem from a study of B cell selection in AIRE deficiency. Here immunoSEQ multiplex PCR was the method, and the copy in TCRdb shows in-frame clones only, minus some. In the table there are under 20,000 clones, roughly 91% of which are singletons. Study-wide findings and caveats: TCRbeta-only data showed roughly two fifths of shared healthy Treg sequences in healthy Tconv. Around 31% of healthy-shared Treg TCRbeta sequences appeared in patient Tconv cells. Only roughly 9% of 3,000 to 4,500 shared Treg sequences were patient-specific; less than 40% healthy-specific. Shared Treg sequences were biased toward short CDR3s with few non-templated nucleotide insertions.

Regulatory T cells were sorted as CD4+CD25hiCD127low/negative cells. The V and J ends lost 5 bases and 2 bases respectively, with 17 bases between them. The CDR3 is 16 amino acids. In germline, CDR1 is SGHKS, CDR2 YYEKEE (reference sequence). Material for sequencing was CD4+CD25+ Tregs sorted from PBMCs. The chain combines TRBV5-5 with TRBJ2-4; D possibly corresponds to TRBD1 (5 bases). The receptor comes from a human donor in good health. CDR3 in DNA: TGTGCCAGCAGTCTCCTCCCTCAGGGAACCAAAAACATTCAGTACTTC. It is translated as CASSLLPQGTKNIQYF. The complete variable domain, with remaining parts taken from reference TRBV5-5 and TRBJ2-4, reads DAGVTQSPTHLIKTRGQQVTLRCSPISGHKSVSWYQQVLGQGPQFIFQYYEKEERGRGNFPDRFSARQFPNYSSELNVNALLLGDSALYLCASSLLPQGTKNIQYFGAGTRLSVL.